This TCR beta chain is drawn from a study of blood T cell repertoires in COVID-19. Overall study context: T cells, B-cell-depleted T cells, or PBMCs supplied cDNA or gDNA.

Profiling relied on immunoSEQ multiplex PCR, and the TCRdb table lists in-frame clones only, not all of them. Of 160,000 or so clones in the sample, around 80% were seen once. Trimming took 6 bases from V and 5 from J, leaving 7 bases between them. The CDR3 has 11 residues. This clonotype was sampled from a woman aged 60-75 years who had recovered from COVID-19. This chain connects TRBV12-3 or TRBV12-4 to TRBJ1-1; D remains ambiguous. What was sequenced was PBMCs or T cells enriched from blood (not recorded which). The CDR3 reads CASRPQTEAFF. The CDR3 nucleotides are TGTGCCAGCAGACCACAAACTGAAGCTTTCTTT.